This T cell receptor (beta chain) came from a study of Graves' ophthalmopathy and Graves' hyperthyroidism. Beta-chain TCR CDR3 regions were amplified from RNA transcripts. In the first round, RT-PCR was carried out with HTBI primers, and a multiplex PCR formed the second round. TCRdb reprocessed the multiplex PCR reads via MiXCR and lists one record per CDR3 protein. Altogether 450,000 or so distinct CDR3 sequences are present, under 15% being singletons, with the ten largest covering roughly 9.8%. This clonotype occurred a few times. The clonotype originates from a woman aged 25 to 39 with Graves' ophthalmopathy. The sample was blood.

DNA of the CDR3: TGTGCCAGCAGCCAAGTACGACTGGGGGAGCAGTTCTTC. As protein: CASSQVRLGEQFF. The chain is built from TRBV14 and TRBJ2-1; D ambiguous. V lost 1 base to trimming and J lost 10 bases, with 11 bases between them. The CDR3 loop spans 13 amino acids. Germline CDR1 is SGHDN and CDR2 is FVKESK.